This T cell receptor beta chain was documented in a study of Graves' ophthalmopathy and Graves' hyperthyroidism. A duration under 3 months, NOSPECS ≥4, CAS ≥3 and moderate-to-severe activity characterized the donors with ophthalmopathy. Pregnancy or lactation, uncontrolled infections and other autoimmune diseases were grounds for excluding patients. Points from the study as a whole: It was with roughly 71% sensitivity and 72.22% specificity that the model predicted ophthalmopathy progression. Clonotypes were expanded in thyroid at above 0.001 frequency, and most also appeared in blood.

RNA transcripts served as template for amplifying TCR beta CDR3 sequences. HTBI primers served in a first-round RT-PCR, which a second-round multiplex PCR followed. TCRdb fed the multiplex PCR reads into MiXCR, producing one record per CDR3 protein. The data show 170,000 or so distinct CDR3 sequences, 30% to 45% seen once. Remarks on this clonotype: Antigen specificity is unknown.

This receptor was obtained from a woman in her 40s with Graves' ophthalmopathy. Input material: peripheral blood.

In DNA form, the CDR3 reads TGTGCCAGCCGGTTGGACACGGACACTGAAGCTTTCTTT. This encodes CASRLDTDTEAFF. The V and J genes are TRBV12-3 or TRBV12-4 and TRBJ1-1; a possible D gene is TRBD1 (5 bases). This CDR3 contains 13 residues. Trimming stripped 8 bases from V and 3 bases from J, with 13 bases between.